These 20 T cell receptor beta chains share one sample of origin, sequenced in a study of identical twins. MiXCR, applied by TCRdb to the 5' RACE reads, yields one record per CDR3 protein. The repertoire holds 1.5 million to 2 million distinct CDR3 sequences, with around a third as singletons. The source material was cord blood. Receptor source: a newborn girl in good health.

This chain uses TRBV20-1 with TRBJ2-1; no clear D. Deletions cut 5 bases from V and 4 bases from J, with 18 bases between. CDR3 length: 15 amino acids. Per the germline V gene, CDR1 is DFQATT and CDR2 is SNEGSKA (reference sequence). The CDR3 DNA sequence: TGCAGTGCTCCAAAGTTAGCAACGGCTTACAATGAGCAGTTCTTC. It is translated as CSAPKLATAYNEQFF.

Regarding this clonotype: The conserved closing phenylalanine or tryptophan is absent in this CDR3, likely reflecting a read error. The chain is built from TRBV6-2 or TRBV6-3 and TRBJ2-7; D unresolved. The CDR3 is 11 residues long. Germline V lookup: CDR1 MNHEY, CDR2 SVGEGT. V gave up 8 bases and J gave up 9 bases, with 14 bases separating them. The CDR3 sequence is CASGTGFGQYS. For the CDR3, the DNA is TGTGCCAGCGGCACTGGGTTCGGGCAGTACTCC.

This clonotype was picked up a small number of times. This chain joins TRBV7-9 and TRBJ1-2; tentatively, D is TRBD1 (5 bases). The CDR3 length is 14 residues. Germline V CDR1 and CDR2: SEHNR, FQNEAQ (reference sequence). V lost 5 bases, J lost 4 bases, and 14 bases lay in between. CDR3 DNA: TGTGCCAGCAGCGCCCTACAGGAAGGCTATGGCTACACCTTC. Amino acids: CASSALQEGYGYTF. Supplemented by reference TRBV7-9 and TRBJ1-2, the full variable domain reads DTGVSQNPRHKITKRGQNVTFRCDPISEHNRLYWYRQTLGQGPEFLTYFQNEAQLEKSRLLSDRFSAERPKGSFSTLEIQRTEQGDSAMYLCASSALQEGYGYTFGSGTRLTVV.

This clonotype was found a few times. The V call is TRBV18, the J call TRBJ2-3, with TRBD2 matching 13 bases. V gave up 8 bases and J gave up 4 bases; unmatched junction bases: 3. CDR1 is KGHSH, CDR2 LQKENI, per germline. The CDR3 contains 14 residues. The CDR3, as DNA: TGTGCCAGCACGGGACTAGCGGGGCCAGATACGCAGTATTTT. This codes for CASTGLAGPDTQYF.

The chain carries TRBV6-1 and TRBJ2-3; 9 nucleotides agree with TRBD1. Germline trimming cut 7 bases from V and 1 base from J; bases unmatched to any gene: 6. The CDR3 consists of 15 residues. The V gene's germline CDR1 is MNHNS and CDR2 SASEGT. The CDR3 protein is CASIGRQGGTDTQYF. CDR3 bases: TGTGCCAGCATCGGGCGACAGGGGGGCACAGATACGCAGTATTTT.

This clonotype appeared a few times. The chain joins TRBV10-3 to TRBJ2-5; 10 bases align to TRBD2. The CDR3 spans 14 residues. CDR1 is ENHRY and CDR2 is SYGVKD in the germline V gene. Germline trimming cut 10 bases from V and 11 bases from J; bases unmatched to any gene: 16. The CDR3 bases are TGTGCCACCGGCCTAGCGGGAGAATATAATGAGCAGTACTTC. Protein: CATGLAGEYNEQYF.

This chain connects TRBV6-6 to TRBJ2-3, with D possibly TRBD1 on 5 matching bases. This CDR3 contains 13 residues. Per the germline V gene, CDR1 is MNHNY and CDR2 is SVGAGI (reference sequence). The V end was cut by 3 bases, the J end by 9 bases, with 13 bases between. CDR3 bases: TGTGCCAGCAGTTATGCTGGGGCAGGGACGCAGTATTTT. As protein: CASSYAGAGTQYF.

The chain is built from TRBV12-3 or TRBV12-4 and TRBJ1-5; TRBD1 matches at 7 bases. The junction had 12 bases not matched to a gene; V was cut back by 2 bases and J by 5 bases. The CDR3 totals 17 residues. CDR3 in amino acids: CASSLRGAGGEHQPQHF. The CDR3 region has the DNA TGTGCCAGCAGTTTACGAGGGGCAGGGGGGGAACATCAGCCCCAGCATTTT.

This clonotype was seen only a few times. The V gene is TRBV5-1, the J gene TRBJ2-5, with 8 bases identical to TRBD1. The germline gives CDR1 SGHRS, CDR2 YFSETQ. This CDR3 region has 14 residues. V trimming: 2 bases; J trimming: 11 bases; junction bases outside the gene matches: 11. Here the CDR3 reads CASSFQGALGEQYF. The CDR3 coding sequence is TGCGCCAGCAGCTTCCAGGGGGCTCTTGGGGAGCAGTACTTC.

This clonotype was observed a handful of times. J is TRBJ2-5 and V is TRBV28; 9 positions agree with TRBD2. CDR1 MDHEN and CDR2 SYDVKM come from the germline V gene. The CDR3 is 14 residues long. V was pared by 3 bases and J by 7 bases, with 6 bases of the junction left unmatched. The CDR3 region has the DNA TGTGCCAGCAGTTTTTCGGCGGGAGGGTTGACCCAGTACTTC. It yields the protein CASSFSAGGLTQYF.

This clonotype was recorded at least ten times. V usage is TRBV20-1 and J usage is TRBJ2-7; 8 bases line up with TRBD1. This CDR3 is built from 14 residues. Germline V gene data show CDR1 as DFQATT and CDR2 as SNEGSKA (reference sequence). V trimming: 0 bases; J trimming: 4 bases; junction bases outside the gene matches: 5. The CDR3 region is CSARDGQGAYEQYF. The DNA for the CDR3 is TGCAGTGCTAGAGATGGGCAGGGGGCTTACGAGCAGTACTTC.

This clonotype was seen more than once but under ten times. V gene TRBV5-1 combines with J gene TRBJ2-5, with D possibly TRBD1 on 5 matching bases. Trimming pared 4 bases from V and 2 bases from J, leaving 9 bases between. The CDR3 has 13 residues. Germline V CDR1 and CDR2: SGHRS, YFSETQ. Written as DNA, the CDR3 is TGCGCCAGCAGCCCAGGGAAACAAGAGACCCAGTACTTC. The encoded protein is CASSPGKQETQYF.

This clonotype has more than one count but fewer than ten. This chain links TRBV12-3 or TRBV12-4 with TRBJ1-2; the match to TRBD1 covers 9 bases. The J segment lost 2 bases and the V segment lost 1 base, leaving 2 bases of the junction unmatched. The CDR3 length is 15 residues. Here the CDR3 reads CASSLGDRENYGYTF. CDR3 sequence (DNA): TGTGCCAGCAGTTTAGGGGACAGGGAAAACTATGGCTACACCTTC.

CDR3 coding DNA: TGTGCCAGCAGCCAAGAGGCAGGGGGCGCTTTCTTT. Amino acid sequence: CASSQEAGGAFF. The chain carries TRBV4-2 and TRBJ1-1; 8 bases map to TRBD1. CDR3 size: 12 residues. V trimming: 0 bases; J trimming: 11 bases; junction bases outside the gene matches: 2. Looked up from germline, CDR1 is LGHNA and CDR2 is YNFKEQ.

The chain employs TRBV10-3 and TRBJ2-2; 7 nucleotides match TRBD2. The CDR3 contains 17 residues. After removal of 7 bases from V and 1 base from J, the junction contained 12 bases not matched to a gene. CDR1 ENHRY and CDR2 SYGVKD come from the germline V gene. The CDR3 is CAINMGEGLLNTGELFF. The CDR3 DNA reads TGTGCCATCAATATGGGGGAGGGCCTACTGAACACCGGGGAGCTGTTTTTT.

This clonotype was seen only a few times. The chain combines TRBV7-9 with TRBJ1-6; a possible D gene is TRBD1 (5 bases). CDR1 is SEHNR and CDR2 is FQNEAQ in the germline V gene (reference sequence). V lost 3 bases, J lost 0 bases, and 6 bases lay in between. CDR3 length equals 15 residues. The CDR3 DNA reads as TGTGCCAGCAGCTTGGACAACTCCTATAATTCACCCCTCCACTTT. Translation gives CASSLDNSYNSPLHF.

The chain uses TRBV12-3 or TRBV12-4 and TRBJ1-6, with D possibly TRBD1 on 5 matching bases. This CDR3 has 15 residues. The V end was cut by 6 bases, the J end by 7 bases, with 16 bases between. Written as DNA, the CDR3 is TGTGCCAGCAGCCCCTCGGGGGTGGTAAATTCACCCCTCCACTTT. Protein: CASSPSGVVNSPLHF.

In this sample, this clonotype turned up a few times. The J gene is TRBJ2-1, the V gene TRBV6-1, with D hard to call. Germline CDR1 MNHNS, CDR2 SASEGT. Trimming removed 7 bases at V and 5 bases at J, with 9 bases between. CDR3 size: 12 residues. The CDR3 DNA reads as TGTGCCAGCAAAAGGAGACACAATGAGCAGTTCTTC. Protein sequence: CASKRRHNEQFF.

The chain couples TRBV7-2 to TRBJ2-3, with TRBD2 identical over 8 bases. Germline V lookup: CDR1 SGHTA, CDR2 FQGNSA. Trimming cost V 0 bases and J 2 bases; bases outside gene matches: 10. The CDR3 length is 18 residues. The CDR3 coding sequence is TGTGCCAGCAGCTTAGCCCGAACTAGCGGAAGATCCACAGATACGCAGTATTTT. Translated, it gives CASSLARTSGRSTDTQYF.

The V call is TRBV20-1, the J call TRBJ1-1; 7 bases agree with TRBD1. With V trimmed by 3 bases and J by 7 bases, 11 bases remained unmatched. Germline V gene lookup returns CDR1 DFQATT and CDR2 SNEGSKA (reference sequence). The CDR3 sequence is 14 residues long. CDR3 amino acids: CSARAADRTLEAFF. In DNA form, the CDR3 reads TGCAGTGCTAGGGCTGCGGACAGGACCCTTGAAGCTTTCTTT.